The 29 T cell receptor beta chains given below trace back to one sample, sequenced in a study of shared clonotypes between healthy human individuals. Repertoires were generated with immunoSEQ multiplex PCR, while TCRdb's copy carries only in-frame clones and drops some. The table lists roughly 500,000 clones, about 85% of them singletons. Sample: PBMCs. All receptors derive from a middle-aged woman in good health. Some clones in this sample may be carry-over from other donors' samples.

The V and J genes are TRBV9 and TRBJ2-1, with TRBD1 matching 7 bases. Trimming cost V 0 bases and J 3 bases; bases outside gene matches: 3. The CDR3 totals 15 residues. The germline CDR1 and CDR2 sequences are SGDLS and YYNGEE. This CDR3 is CASSVGGGNYNEQFF. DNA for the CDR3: TGTGCCAGCAGCGTAGGAGGGGGCAACTACAATGAGCAGTTCTTC.

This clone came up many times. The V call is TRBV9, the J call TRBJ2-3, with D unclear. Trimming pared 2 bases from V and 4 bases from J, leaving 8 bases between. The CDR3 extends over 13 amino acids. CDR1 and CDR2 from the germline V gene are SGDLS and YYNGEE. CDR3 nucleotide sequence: TGTGCCAGCAGCGTGACTGGTGCAGATACGCAGTATTTT. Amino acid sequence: CASSVTGADTQYF. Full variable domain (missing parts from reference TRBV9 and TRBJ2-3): DSGVTQTPKHLITATGQRVTLRCSPRSGDLSVYWYQQSLDQGLQFLIQYYNGEERAKGNILERFSAQQFPDLHSELNLSSLELGDSALYFCASSVTGADTQYFGPGTRLTVL.

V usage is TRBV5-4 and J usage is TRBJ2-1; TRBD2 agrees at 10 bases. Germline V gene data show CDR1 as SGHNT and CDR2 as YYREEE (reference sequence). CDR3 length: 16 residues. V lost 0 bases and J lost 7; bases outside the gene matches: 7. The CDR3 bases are TGTGCCAGCAGCTTGGAGCTAGCGGGAGTCGGGAATGAGCAGTTCTTC. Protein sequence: CASSLELAGVGNEQFF. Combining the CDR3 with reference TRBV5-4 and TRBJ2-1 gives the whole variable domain ETGVTQSPTHLIKTRGQQVTLRCSSQSGHNTVSWYQQALGQGPQFIFQYYREEENGRGNFPPRFSGLQFPNYSSELNVNALELDDSALYLCASSLELAGVGNEQFFGPGTRLTVL.

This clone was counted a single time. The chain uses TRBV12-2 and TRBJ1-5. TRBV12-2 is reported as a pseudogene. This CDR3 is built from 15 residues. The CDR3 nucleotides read TGTGCAAGTCGTCCAAACCGGGCCTTCAATCAGCCCCAGCATTTT. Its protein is CASRPNRAFNQPQHF.

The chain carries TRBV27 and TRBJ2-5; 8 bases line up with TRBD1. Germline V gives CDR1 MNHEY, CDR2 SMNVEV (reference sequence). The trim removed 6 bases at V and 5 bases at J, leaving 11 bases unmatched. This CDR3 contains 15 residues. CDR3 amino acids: CASSRAAGGSETQYF. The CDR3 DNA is TGTGCCAGCAGCCGGGCCGCAGGGGGCTCGGAGACCCAGTACTTC.

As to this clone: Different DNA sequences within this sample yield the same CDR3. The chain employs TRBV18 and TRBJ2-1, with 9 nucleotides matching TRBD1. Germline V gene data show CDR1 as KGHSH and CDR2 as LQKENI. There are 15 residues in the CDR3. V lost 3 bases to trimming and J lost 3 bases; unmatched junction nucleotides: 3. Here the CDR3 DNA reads TGTGCCAGCTCACCGGGACAGGGAAGCTACAATGAGCAGTTCTTC. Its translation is CASSPGQGSYNEQFF. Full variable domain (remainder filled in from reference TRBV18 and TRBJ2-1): NAGVMQNPRHLVRRRGQEARLRCSPMKGHSHVYWYRQLPEEGLKFMVYLQKENIIDESGMPKERFSAEFPKEGPSILRIQQVVRGDSAAYFCASSPGQGSYNEQFFGPGTRLTVL.

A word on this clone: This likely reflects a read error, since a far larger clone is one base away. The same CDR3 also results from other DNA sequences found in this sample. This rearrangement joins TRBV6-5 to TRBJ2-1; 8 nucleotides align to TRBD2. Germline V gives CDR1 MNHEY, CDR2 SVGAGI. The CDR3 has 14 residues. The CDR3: CASRFSGTYNEQFF. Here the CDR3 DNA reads TGTGCCAGCAGATTTAGCGGGACCTACAACGAGCAGTTCTTC.

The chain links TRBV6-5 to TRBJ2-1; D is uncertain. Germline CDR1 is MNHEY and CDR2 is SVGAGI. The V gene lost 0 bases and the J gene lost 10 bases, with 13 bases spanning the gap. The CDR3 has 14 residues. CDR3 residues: CASSYSILLQEQFF. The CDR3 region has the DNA TGTGCCAGCAGTTACTCCATTCTCCTCCAGGAGCAGTTCTTC.

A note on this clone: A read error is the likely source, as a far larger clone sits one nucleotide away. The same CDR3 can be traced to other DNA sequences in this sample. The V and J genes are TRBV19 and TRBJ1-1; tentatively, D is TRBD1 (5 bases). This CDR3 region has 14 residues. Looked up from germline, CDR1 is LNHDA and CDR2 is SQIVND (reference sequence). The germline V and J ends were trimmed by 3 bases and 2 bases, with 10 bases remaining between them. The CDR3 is CASSIWQGNTEAFF. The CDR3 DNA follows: TGTGCCAGTAGTATTTGGCAGGGTAACACTGAAGCTTTCTTT.

For the CDR3, the DNA is TGTGCCAGCAGCTTAGCGCTGGGGACTCAGGGGGGCTATGGCTACACCTTC. Its protein product is CASSLALGTQGGYGYTF. The chain carries TRBV7-8 and TRBJ1-2; 7 nucleotides line up with TRBD1. The trim removed 0 bases at V and 4 bases at J, leaving 11 bases unmatched. CDR3 length: 17 residues. The germline gives CDR1 SGHVS, CDR2 FQNEAQ.

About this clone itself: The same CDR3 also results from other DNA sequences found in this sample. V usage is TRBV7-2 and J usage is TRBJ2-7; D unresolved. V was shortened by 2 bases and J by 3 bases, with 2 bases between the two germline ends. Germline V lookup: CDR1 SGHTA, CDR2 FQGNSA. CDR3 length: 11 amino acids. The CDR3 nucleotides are TGTGCCAGCAGCTTACGCTACGAGCAGTACTTC. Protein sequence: CASSLRYEQYF.

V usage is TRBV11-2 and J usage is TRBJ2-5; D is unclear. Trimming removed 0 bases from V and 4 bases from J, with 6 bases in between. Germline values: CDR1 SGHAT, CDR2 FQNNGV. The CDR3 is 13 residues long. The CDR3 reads CASSLDHRETQYF. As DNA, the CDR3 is TGTGCCAGCAGCTTAGATCATAGAGAGACCCAGTACTTC.

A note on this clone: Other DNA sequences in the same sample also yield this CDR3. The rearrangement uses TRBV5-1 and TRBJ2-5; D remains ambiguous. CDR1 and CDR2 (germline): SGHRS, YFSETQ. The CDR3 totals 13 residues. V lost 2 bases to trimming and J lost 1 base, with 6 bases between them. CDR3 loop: CASSLGSQETQYF. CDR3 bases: TGCGCCAGCAGCTTAGGCAGCCAAGAGACCCAGTACTTC. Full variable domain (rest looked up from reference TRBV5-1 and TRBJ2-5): KAGVTQTPRYLIKTRGQQVTLSCSPISGHRSVSWYQQTPGQGLQFLFEYFSETQRNKGNFPGRFSGRQFSNSRSEMNVSTLELGDSALYLCASSLGSQETQYFGPGTRLLVL.

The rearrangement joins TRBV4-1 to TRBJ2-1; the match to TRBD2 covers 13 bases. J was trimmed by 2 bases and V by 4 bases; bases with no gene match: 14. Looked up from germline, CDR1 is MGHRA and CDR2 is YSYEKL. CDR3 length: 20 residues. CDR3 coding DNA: TGCGCCAGCAGCCCCCGAGCCGTGGGACTAGCGGGAAATACCTACAATGAGCAGTTCTTC. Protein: CASSPRAVGLAGNTYNEQFF.

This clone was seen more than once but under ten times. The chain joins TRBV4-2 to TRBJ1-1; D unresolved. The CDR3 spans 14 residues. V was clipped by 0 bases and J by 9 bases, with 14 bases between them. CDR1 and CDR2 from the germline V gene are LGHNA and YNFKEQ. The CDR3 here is CASSQDTTRRQAFF. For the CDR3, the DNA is TGTGCCAGCAGCCAAGATACGACTCGCAGGCAAGCTTTCTTT.

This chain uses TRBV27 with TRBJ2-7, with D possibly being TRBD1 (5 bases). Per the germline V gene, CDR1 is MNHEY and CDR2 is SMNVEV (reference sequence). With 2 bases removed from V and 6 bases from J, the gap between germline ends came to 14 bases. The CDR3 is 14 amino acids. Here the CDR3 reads CASSLVREFSEQYF. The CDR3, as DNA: TGTGCCAGCAGTTTAGTCAGGGAATTCTCCGAGCAGTACTTC.

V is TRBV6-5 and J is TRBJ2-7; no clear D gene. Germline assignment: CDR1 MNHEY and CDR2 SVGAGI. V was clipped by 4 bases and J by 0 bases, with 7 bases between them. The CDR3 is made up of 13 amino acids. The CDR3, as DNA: TGTGCCAGCAGTTCCTGGACCTCCTACGAGCAGTACTTC. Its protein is CASSSWTSYEQYF.

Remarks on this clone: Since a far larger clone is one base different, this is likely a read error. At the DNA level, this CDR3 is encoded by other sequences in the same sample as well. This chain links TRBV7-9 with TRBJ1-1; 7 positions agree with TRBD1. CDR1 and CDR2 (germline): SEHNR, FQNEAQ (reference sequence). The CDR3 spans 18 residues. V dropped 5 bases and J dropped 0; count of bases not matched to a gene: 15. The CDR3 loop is CASSPPVVGQVMNTEAFF. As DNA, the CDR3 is TGTGCCAGCAGCCCACCAGTAGTCGGACAGGTAATGAACACTGAAGCTTTCTTT. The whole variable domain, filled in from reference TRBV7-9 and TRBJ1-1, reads DTGVSQNPRHKITKRGQNVTFRCDPISEHNRLYWYRQTLGQGPEFLTYFQNEAQLEKSRLLSDRFSAERPKGSFSTLEIQRTEQGDSAMYLCASSPPVVGQVMNTEAFFGQGTRLTVV.

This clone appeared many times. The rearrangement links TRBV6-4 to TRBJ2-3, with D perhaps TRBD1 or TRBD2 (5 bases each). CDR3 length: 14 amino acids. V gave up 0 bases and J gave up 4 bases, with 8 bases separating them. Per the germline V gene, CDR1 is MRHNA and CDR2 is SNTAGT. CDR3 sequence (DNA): TGTGCCAGCAGTGACTCGGGGGATTCAGATACGCAGTATTTT. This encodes CASSDSGDSDTQYF.

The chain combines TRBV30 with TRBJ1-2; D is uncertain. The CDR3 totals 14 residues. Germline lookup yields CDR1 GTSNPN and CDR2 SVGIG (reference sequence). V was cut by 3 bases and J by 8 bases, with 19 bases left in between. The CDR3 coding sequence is TGTGCCTGGAGGCTACCCCAGCTTTATGGAGGCTACACCTTC. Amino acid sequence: CAWRLPQLYGGYTF. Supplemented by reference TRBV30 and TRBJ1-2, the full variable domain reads SQTIHQWPATLVQPVGSPLSLECTVEGTSNPNLYWYRQAAGRGLQLLFYSVGIGQISSEVPQNLSASRPQDRQFILSSKKLLLSDSGFYLCAWRLPQLYGGYTFGSGTRLTVV.

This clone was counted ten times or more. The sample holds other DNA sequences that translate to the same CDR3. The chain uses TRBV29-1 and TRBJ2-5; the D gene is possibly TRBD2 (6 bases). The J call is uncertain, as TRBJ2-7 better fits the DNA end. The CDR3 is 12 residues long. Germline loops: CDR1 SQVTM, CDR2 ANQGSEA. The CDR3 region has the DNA TGCAGCGCGCGGGACGGAACCTACGAGCAGTACTTC. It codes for CSARDGTYEQYF.

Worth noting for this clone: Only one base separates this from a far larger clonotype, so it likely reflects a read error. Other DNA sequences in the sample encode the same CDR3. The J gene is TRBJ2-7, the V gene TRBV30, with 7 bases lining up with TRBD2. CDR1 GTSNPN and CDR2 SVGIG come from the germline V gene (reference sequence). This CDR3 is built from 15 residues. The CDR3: CAWSGQAGVAYEQYF. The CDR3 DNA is TGTGCCTGGAGTGGTCAGGCGGGAGTTGCCTACGAGCAGTACTTT. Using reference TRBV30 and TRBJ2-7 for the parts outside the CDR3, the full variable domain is SQTIHQWPATLVQPVGSPLSLECTVEGTSNPNLYWYRQAAGRGLQLLFYSVGIGQISSEVPQNLSASRPQDRQFILSSKKLLLSDSGFYLCAWSGQAGVAYEQYFGPGTRLTVT.

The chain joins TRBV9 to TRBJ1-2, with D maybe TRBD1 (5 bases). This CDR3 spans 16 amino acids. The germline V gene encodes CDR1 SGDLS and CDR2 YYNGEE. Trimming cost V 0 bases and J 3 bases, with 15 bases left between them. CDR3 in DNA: TGTGCCAGCAGCGTAGGGGGGTTTCCCCCGGACTATGGCTACACCTTC. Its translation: CASSVGGFPPDYGYTF.

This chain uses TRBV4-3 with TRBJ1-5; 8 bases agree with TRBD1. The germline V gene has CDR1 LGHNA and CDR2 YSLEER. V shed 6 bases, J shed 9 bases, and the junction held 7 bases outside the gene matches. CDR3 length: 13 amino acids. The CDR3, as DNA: TGCGCCAGCAGTCTGGACAGGGTTGGGCCCCAGCATTTT. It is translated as CASSLDRVGPQHF.

The CDR3 nucleotides are TGTGCCAGCAGCTTAGCAGGGTTCGGCGGAGAGACCCAGTACTTC. Translated: CASSLAGFGGETQYF. V gene TRBV7-2 combines with J gene TRBJ2-5; D unclear. The CDR3 extends over 15 amino acids. From germline, CDR1 is SGHTA and CDR2 FQGNSA. Trimming removed 0 bases at V and 4 bases at J, with 12 bases between. The full variable domain, in which reference TRBV7-2 and TRBJ2-5 provide the parts outside the CDR3, is GAGVSQSPSNKVTEKGKDVELRCDPISGHTALYWYRQSLGQGLEFLIYFQGNSAPDKSGLPSDRFSAERTGGSVSTLTIQRTQQEDSAVYLCASSLAGFGGETQYFGPGTRLLVL.

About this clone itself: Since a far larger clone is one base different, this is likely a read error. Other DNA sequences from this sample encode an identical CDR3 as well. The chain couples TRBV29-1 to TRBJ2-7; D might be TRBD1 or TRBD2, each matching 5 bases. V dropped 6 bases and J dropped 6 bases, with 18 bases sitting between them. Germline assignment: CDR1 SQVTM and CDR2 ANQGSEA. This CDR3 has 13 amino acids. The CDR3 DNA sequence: TGCAGCGTCCTGATGCAGGGTGCGGGCGAGCAGTACTTC. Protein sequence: CSVLMQGAGEQYF.

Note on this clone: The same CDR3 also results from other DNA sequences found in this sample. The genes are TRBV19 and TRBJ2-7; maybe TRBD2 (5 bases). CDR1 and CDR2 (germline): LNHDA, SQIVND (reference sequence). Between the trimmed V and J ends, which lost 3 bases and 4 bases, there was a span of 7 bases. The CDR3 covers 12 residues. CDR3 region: CASSIGGYEQYF. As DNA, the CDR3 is TGTGCCAGTAGTATCGGAGGTTACGAGCAGTACTTC.

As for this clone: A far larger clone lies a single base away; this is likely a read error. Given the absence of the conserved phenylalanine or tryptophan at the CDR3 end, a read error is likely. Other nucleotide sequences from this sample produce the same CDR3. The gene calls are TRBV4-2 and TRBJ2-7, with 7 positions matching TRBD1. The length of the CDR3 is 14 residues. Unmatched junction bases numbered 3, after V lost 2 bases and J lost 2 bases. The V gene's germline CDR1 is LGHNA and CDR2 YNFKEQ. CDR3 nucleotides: TGTGCCAGCAGCCAACAACAGGGGACCTACGAGCAGTACTTA. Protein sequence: CASSQQQGTYEQYL.

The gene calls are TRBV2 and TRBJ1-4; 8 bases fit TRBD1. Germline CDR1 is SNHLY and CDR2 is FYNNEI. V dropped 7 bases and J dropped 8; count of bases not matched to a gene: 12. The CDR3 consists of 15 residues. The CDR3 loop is CASTLIGQGAEKLFF. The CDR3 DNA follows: TGTGCCAGCACCCTTATCGGGCAGGGGGCGGAAAAACTGTTTTTT.